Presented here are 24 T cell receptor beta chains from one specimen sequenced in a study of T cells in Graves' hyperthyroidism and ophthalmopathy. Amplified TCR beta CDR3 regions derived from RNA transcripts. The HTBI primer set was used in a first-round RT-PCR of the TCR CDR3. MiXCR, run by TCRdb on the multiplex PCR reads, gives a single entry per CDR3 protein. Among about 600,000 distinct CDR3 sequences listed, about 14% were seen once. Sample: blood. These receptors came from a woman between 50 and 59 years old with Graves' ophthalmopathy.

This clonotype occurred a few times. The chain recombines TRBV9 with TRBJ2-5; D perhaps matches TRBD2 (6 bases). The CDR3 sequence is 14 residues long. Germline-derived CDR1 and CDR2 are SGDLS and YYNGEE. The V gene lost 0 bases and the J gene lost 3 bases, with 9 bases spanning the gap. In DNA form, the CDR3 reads TGTGCCAGCAGCGTAGACATAGCGGAAGAGACCCAGTACTTC. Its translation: CASSVDIAEETQYF.

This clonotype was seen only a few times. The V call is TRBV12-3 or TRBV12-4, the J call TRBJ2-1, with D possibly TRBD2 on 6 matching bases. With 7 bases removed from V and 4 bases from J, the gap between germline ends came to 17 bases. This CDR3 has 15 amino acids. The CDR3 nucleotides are TGTGCCAGCACTTTCCGGGACTCCAGTTACAATGAGCAGTTCTTC. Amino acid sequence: CASTFRDSSYNEQFF.

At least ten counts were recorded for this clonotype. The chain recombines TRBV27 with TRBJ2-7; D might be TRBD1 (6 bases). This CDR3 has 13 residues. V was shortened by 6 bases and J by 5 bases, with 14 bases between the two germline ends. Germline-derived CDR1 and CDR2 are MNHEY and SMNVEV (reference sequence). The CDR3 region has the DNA TGTGCCAGCAGCACAACAGGGTTCCACGAGCAGTACTTC. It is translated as CASSTTGFHEQYF.

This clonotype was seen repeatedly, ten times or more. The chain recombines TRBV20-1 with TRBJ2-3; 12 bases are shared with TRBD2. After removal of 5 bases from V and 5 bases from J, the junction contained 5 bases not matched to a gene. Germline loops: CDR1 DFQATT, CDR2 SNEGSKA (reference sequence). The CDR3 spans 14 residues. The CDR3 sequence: CSAGGLAGGDTQYF. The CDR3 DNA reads TGCAGTGCTGGGGGACTAGCGGGCGGAGATACGCAGTATTTT.

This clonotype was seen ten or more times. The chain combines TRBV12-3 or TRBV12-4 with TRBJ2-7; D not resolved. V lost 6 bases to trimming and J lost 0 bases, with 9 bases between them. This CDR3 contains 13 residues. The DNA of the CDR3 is TGTGCCAGCAGCTTGCACGTCTCCTACGAGCAGTACTTC. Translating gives CASSLHVSYEQYF.

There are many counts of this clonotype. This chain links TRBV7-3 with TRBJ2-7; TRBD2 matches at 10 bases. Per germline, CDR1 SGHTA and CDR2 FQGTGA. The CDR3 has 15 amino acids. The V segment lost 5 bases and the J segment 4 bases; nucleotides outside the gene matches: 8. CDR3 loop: CASSIGPSGRYEQYF. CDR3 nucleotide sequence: TGTGCCAGCAGCATCGGGCCTAGCGGGAGATACGAGCAGTACTTC.

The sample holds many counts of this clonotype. For the CDR3, the DNA is TGCAGTGCTACTCAAACAATGAACACTGAAGCTTTCTTT. Translation gives CSATQTMNTEAFF. The J gene is TRBJ1-1, the V gene TRBV20-1; D is ambiguous. Germline CDR1 reads DFQATT; CDR2 reads SNEGSKA (reference sequence). The CDR3 sequence is 13 residues long. V was trimmed by 4 bases and J by 0 bases, leaving 9 bases between them.

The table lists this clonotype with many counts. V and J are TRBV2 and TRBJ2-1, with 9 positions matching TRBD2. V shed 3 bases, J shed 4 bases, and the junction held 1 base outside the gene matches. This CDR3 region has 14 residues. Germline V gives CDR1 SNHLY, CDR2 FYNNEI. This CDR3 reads CASSDSGSYNEQFF. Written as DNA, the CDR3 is TGTGCCAGCAGTGATAGCGGGAGTTACAATGAGCAGTTCTTC.

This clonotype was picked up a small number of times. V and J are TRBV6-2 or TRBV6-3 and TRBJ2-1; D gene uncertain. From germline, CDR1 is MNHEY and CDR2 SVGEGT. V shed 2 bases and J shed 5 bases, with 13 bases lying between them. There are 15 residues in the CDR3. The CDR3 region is CASSYEPAGNNEQFF. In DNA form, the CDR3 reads TGTGCCAGCAGTTACGAACCAGCAGGAAACAATGAGCAGTTCTTC.

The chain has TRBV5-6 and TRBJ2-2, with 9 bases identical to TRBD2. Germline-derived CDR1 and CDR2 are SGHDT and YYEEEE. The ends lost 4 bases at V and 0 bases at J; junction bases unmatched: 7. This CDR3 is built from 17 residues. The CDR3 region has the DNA TGTGCCAGCAGCGAATATGGACTAGCGACGAACACCGGGGAGCTGTTTTTT. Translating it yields CASSEYGLATNTGELFF.

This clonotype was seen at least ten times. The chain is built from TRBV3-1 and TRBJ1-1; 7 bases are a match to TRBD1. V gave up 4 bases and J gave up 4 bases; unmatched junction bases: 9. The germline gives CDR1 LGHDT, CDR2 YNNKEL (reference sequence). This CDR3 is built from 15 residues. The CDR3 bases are TGTGCCAGCAGCCCTAACCGGGCAGGGGGCACTGAAGCTTTCTTT. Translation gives CASSPNRAGGTEAFF.

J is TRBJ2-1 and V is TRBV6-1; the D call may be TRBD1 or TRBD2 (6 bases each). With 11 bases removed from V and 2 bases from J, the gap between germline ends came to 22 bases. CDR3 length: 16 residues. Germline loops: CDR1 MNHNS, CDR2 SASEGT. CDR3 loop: CAVASEGGTAYNEQFF. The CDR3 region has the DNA TGTGCCGTAGCCAGCGAGGGGGGAACGGCCTACAATGAGCAGTTCTTC.

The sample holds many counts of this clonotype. DNA for the CDR3: TGTGCCAGCTCACCACCTTCCTGGGATACGCAGTATTTT. Translated, it gives CASSPPSWDTQYF. The genes are TRBV18 and TRBJ2-3; D gene unclear. Germline values: CDR1 KGHSH, CDR2 LQKENI. Trimming removed 0 bases at V and 6 bases at J, with 7 bases between. The CDR3 extends over 13 amino acids. The whole variable domain, filled in from reference TRBV18 and TRBJ2-3, reads NAGVMQNPRHLVRRRGQEARLRCSPMKGHSHVYWYRQLPEEGLKFMVYLQKENIIDESGMPKERFSAEFPKEGPSILRIQQVVRGDSAAYFCASSPPSWDTQYFGPGTRLTVL.

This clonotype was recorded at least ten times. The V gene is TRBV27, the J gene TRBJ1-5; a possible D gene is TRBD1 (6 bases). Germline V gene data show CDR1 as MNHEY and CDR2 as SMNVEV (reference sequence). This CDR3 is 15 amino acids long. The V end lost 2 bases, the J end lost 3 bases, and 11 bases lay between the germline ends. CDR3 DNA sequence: TGTGCCAGCAGTTTAGGAGGGGGGCCCAATCAGCCCCAGCATTTT. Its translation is CASSLGGGPNQPQHF.

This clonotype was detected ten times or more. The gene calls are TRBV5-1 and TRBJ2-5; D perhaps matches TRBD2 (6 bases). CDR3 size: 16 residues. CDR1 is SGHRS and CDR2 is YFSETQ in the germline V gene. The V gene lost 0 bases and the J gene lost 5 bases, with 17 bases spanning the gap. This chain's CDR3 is CASSLVGGALKETQYF. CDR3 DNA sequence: TGCGCCAGCAGCTTGGTTGGAGGGGCCTTGAAGGAGACCCAGTACTTC.

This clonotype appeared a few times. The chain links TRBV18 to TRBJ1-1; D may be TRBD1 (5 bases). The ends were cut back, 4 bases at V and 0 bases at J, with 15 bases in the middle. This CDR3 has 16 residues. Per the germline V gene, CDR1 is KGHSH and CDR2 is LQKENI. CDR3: CASSRLAGTVNTEAFF. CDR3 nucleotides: TGTGCCAGCTCACGATTAGCCGGGACGGTGAACACTGAAGCTTTCTTT. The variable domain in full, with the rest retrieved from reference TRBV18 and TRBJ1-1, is NAGVMQNPRHLVRRRGQEARLRCSPMKGHSHVYWYRQLPEEGLKFMVYLQKENIIDESGMPKERFSAEFPKEGPSILRIQQVVRGDSAAYFCASSRLAGTVNTEAFFGQGTRLTVV.

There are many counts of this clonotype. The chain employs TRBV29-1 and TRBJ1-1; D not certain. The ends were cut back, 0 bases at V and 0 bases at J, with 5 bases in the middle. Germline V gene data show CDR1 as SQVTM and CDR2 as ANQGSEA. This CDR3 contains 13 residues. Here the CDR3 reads CSVEEQLNTEAFF. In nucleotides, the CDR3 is TGCAGCGTTGAAGAACAGCTGAACACTGAAGCTTTCTTT.

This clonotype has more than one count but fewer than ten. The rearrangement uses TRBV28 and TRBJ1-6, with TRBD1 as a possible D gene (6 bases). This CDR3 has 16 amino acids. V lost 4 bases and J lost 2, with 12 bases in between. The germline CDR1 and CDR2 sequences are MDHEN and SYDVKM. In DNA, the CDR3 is TGTGCCAGCAGTTGGGGGGGGGGCGCCTATAATTCACCCCTCCACTTT. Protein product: CASSWGGGAYNSPLHF.

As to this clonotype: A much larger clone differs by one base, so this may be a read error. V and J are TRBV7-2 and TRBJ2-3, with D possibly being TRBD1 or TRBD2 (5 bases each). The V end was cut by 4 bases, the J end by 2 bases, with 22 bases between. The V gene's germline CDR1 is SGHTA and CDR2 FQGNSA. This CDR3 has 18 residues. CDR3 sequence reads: CASSSDHKPGADTDTQYF. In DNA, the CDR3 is TGTGCCAGCAGCTCAGACCATAAACCCGGGGCAGACACAGATACGCAGTATTTT.

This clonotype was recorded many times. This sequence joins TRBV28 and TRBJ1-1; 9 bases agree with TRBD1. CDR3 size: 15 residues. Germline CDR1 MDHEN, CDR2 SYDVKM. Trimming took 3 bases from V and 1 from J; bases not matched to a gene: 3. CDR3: CASSFDRGWNTEAFF. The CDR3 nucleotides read TGTGCCAGCAGTTTTGACAGGGGGTGGAACACTGAAGCTTTCTTT.

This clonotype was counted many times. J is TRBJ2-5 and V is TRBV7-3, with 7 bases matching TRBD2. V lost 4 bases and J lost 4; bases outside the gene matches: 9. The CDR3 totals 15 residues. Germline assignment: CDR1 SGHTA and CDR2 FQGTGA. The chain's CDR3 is CASSSERTSRETQYF. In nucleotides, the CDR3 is TGTGCCAGCAGCTCCGAACGGACTAGTAGAGAGACCCAGTACTTC.

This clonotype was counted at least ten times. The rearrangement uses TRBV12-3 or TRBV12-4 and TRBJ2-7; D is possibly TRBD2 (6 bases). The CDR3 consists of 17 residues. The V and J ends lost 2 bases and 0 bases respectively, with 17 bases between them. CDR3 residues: CASSLHGGALSSYEQYF. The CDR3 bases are TGTGCCAGCAGTTTACATGGAGGGGCGCTGAGCTCCTACGAGCAGTACTTC.

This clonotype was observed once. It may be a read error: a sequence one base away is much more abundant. The CDR3 DNA follows: TGTGCCAGCAGCGCAACTAGCGGGGCCGGGGAGCTGCTTTTT. This gives the protein CASSATSGAGELLF. V usage is TRBV5-6 and J usage is TRBJ2-2; TRBD2 agrees at 10 bases. CDR1 SGHDT and CDR2 YYEEEE come from the germline V gene. This CDR3 is 14 amino acids long.

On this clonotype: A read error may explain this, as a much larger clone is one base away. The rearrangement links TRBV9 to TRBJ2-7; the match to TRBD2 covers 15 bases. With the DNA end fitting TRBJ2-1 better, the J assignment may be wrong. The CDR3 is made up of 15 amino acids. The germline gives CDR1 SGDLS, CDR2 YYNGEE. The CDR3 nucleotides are TGTGCCAGCAGCGCAGGACTAGCGGGAGGGCACGAGCAGTTCTTC. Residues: CASSAGLAGGHEQFF.